A single sample is the source of the 14 T cell receptor beta chains below, sequenced in a study of breast tumors, draining lymph nodes, adjacent tissues. TCRdb re-derived calls from the multiplex PCR reads in MiXCR, one entry per CDR3 protein. Here the sample spans approximately 63,000 distinct CDR3 sequences, 57% being singletons. Material for sequencing was breast tumor tissue. Receptor source: a female donor with breast cancer. Some clones in this sample may be carry-over from other donors' samples.

The chain is built from TRBV4-3 and TRBJ2-2; perhaps TRBD1 as D (6 bases). Germline CDR1 and CDR2: LGHNA and YSLEER. Trimming removed 0 bases at V and 6 bases at J, with 14 bases between. The CDR3 spans 16 residues. The chain's CDR3 is CASSQDNRAGPGELFF. The CDR3 bases are TGCGCCAGCAGCCAAGATAACAGGGCAGGACCCGGGGAGCTGTTTTTT.

The J gene is TRBJ2-1, the V gene TRBV15; no reliable D call. V was trimmed by 7 bases and J by 6 bases, leaving 13 bases between them. The germline V gene has CDR1 LNHNV and CDR2 YYDKDF (reference sequence). This CDR3 contains 13 residues. This CDR3 reads CATMSLRGNEQFF. The CDR3 nucleotides read TGTGCCACCATGTCACTTCGTGGCAATGAGCAGTTCTTC.

As concerns this clonotype: The final CDR3 position lacks the conserved phenylalanine or tryptophan, pointing to a likely read error. It is unclear where the CDR3 begins or ends on the DNA, so no DNA is shown, and the CDR3 is as TCRdb lists it. The V call is TRBV9, the J call TRBJ1-6. The CDR3 totals 8 residues, both ends included. Looked up from germline, CDR1 is SGDLS and CDR2 is YYNGEE. Here the CDR3 reads CASSAITV.

The rearrangement uses TRBV12-3 or TRBV12-4 and TRBJ2-2, with TRBD2 identical over 7 bases. The V and J ends lost 2 bases and 7 bases, in that order; junction bases with no gene match: 1. The CDR3 length is 13 residues. Written as DNA, the CDR3 is TGTGCCAGCAGTTTACGCGGGAGCGGGGAGCTGTTTTTT. It yields the protein CASSLRGSGELFF.

V is TRBV7-9 and J is TRBJ2-1; TRBD2 aligns across 7 bases. From germline, CDR1 is SEHNR and CDR2 FQNEAQ (reference sequence). The CDR3 extends over 14 amino acids. With V trimmed by 8 bases and J by 6 bases, 10 bases remained unmatched. This CDR3 is CASGPGGGVNEQFF. The CDR3 nucleotides read TGTGCCAGCGGACCTGGGGGGGGGGTCAATGAGCAGTTCTTC.

This clonotype was seen more than once but under ten times. This chain links TRBV4-1 with TRBJ1-6; D might be TRBD1 (5 bases). The CDR3 has 16 amino acids. Germline V gene data show CDR1 as MGHRA and CDR2 as YSYEKL. The V and J ends lost 0 bases and 6 bases respectively, with 12 bases between them. CDR3 nucleotides: TGCGCCAGCAGCCAAGAGGGACGATCCCGTAATTCACCCCTCCACTTT. This encodes CASSQEGRSRNSPLHF.

This clonotype has at least ten counts. J is TRBJ2-7 and V is TRBV5-6; 7 positions agree with TRBD1. The CDR3 totals 12 residues. The J segment lost 5 bases and the V segment lost 2 bases, leaving 1 base of the junction unmatched. The germline gives CDR1 SGHDT, CDR2 YYEEEE. Here the CDR3 DNA reads TGTGCCAGCAGCTTCGACAGGGACGAGCAGTACTTC. It yields the protein CASSFDRDEQYF.

The rearrangement uses TRBV9 and TRBJ2-1; the D is unclear. V gave up 0 bases and J gave up 5 bases, with 9 bases separating them. This CDR3 has 14 amino acids. Looked up from germline, CDR1 is SGDLS and CDR2 is YYNGEE. CDR3 in amino acids: CASSVGRSHNEQFF. The CDR3 DNA reads TGTGCCAGCAGCGTAGGGCGGTCACACAATGAGCAGTTCTTC.

The table lists this clonotype with many counts. The rearrangement uses TRBV6-5 and TRBJ1-2, with a possible D match to TRBD1 (5 bases). The CDR3 consists of 16 residues. Trimming pared 2 bases from V and 8 bases from J, leaving 21 bases between. In germline, CDR1 is MNHEY, CDR2 SVGAGI. The CDR3 is CASSYDGAVGARGYTF. CDR3 sequence (DNA): TGTGCCAGCAGTTACGACGGGGCGGTAGGGGCACGGGGCTACACCTTC.

Ten or more counts support this clonotype. This chain links TRBV9 with TRBJ2-3; maybe TRBD2 (6 bases). Trimming pared 0 bases from V and 0 bases from J, leaving 11 bases between. Germline lookup yields CDR1 SGDLS and CDR2 YYNGEE. The CDR3 is 16 residues long. In nucleotides, the CDR3 is TGTGCCAGCAGCGTAGGGGTGAGCGGGAGCACAGATACGCAGTATTTT. This gives the protein CASSVGVSGSTDTQYF. The variable domain in full, with the rest retrieved from reference TRBV9 and TRBJ2-3, is DSGVTQTPKHLITATGQRVTLRCSPRSGDLSVYWYQQSLDQGLQFLIQYYNGEERAKGNILERFSAQQFPDLHSELNLSSLELGDSALYFCASSVGVSGSTDTQYFGPGTRLTVL.

In the case of this clonotype: This may arise from a read error, as a much more abundant clone is one base away. The chain couples TRBV20-1 to TRBJ2-2, with 8 bases lining up with TRBD2. CDR1 is DFQATT and CDR2 is SNEGSKA in the germline V gene (reference sequence). CDR3 length: 16 residues. J was trimmed by 6 bases and V by 4 bases; bases with no gene match: 13. CDR3 coding DNA: TGCAGTGCTATCGTGGCGGGGGGCCAGACCGCCGGGGAGCTGTTTTTT. Translated: CSAIVAGGQTAGELFF.

This clonotype was observed many times. The chain joins TRBV7-3 to TRBJ2-1, with D maybe TRBD1 (6 bases). Trimming cost V 5 bases and J 0 bases, with 11 bases left between them. Germline V gene sequence: CDR1 SGHTA, CDR2 FQGTGA. CDR3 length: 15 amino acids. CDR3 sequence (DNA): TGTGCCAGCAGCCCGGACAGAAGCTCCTACAATGAGCAGTTCTTC. It specifies CASSPDRSSYNEQFF.

J is TRBJ2-5 and V is TRBV20-1; D uncertain. Trimming pared 0 bases from V and 1 base from J, leaving 12 bases between. Germline values: CDR1 DFQATT, CDR2 SNEGSKA (reference sequence). This CDR3 is 15 amino acids long. Written as DNA, the CDR3 is TGCAGTGCTAGAGATCTGGCCCCCTTCCAAGAGACCCAGTACTTC. This encodes CSARDLAPFQETQYF.

This clonotype appeared many times. The genes are TRBV7-9 and TRBJ1-5; D might be TRBD1 (6 bases). Germline CDR1 SEHNR, CDR2 FQNEAQ (reference sequence). CDR3 length: 15 amino acids. The V end lost 4 bases, the J end lost 6 bases, and 16 bases lay between the germline ends. The CDR3 DNA is TGTGCCAGCAGCTCTACAGGGAGAGAAGGTCAGCCCCAGCATTTT. Amino acid sequence: CASSSTGREGQPQHF.